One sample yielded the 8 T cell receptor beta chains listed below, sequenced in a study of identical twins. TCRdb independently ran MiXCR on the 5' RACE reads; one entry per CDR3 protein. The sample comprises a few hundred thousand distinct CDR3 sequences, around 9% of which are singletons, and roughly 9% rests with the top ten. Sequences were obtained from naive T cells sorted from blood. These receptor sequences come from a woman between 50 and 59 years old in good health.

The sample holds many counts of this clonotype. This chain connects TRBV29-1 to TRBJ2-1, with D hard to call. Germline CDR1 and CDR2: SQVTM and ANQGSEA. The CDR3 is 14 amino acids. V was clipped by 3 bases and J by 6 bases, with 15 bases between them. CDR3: CSVDSGVRTNEQFF. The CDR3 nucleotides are TGCAGCGTTGATAGTGGGGTACGGACCAATGAGCAGTTCTTC.

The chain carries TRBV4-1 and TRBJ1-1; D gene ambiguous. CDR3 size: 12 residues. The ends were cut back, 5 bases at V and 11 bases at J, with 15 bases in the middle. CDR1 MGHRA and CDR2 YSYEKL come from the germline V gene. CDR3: CASSSGSRRAFF. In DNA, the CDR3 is TGCGCCAGCAGCTCCGGAAGTCGACGGGCTTTCTTT.

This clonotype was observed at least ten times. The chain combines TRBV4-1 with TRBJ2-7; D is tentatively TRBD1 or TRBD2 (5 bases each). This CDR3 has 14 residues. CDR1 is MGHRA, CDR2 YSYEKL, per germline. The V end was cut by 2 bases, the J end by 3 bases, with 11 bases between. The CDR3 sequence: CASSQRDGVYEQYF. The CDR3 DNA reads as TGCGCCAGCAGCCAACGGGACGGTGTCTACGAGCAGTACTTC.

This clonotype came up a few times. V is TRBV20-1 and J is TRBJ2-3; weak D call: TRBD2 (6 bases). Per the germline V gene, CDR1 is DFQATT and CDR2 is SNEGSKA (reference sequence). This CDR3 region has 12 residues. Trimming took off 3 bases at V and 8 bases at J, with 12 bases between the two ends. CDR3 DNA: TGCAGTGCTAGTAACCGAGCGGGTACGCAGTATTTT. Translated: CSASNRAGTQYF.

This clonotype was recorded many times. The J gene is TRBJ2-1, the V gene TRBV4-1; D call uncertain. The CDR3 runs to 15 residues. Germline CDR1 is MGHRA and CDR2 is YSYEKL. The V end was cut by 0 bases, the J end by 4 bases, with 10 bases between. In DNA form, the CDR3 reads TGCGCCAGCAGCCAAGATGTCGATCAGTACAATGAGCAGTTCTTC. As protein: CASSQDVDQYNEQFF.

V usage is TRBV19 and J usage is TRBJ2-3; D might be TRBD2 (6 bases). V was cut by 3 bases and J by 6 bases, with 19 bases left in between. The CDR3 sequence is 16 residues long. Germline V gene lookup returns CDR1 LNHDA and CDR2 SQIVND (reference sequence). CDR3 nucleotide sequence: TGTGCCAGTAGTATCGATACATCGGGAGCGGGCGATACGCAGTATTTT. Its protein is CASSIDTSGAGDTQYF.

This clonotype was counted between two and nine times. Written as DNA, the CDR3 is TGTGCCAGCAGCCCTTGGGAGGAGAACACCGGGGAGCTGTTTTTT. This encodes CASSPWEENTGELFF. The chain carries TRBV28 and TRBJ2-2; TRBD2 might be the D (6 bases). This CDR3 has 15 residues. Germline CDR1 and CDR2: MDHEN and SYDVKM. Trimming cost V 6 bases and J 1 base, with 12 bases left between them. Full variable domain (outside the CDR3, taken from reference TRBV28 and TRBJ2-2): DVKVTQSSRYLVKRTGEKVFLECVQDMDHENMFWYRQDPGLGLRLIYFSYDVKMKEKGDIPEGYSVSREKKERFSLILESASTNQTSMYLCASSPWEENTGELFFGEGSRLTVL.

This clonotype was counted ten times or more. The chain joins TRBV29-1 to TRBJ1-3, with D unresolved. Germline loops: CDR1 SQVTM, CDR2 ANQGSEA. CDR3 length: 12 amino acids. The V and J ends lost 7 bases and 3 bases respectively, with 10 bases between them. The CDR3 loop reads CSALEVGNTIYF. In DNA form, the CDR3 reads TGCAGCGCCTTGGAAGTTGGAAACACCATATATTTT.